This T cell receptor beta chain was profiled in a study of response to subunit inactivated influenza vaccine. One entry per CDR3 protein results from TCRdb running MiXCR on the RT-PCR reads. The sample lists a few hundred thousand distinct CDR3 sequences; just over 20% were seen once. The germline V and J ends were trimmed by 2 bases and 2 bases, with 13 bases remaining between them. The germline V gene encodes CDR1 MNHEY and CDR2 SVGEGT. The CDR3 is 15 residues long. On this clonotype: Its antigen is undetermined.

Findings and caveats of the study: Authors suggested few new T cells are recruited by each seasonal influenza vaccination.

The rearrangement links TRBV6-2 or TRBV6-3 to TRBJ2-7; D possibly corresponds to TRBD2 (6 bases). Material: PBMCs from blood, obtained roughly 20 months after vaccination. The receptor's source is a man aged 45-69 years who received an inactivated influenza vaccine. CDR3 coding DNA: TGTGCCAGCAGTTACCTCGAGGGGAGGACCTACGAGCAGTACTTC. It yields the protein CASSYLEGRTYEQYF.